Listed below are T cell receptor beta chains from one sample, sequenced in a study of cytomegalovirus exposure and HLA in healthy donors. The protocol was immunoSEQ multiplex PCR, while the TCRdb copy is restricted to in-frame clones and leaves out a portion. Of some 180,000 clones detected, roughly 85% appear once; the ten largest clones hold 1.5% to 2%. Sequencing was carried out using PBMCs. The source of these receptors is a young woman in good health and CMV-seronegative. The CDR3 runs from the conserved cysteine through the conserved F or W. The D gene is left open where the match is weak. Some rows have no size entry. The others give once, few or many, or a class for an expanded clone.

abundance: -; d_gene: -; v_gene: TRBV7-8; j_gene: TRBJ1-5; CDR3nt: TGTGCCAGCAGCTTTCACCAGGGGATGCAGAATCAGCCCCAGCATTTT; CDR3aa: CASSFHQGMQNQPQHF
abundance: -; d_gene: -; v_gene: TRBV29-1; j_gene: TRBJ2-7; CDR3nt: TGCAGCGTTGAGATTGCGGGGGCATACGAGCAGTACTTC; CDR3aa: CSVEIAGAYEQYF
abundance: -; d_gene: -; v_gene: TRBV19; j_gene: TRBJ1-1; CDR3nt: TGTGCCAGTAGCACAGCATCCAGGAACACTGAAGCTTTCTTT; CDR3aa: CASSTASRNTEAFF
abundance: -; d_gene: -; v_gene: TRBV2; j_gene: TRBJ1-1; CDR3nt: TGTGCCAGCAGGTGGGCCAGCTCTGAAGCTTTCTTT; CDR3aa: CASRWASSEAFF
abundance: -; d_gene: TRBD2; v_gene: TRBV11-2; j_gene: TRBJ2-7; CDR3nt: TGTGCCAGCGCCTTCGGTAGCGGGGGGCCTGACGAGCAGTACTTC; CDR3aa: CASAFGSGGPDEQYF
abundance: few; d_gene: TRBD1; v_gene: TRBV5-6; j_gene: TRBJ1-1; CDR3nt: TGTGCCAGCAGCCATTTGACAGGGTCGAACACTGAAGCTTTCTTT; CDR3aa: CASSHLTGSNTEAFF
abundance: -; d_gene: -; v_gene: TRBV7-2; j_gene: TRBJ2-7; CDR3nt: TGTGCCAGCAGCTTAGGATACGGGGACTCCTACGAGCAGTACTTC; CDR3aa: CASSLGYGDSYEQYF
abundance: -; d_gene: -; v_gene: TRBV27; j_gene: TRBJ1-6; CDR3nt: TGTGCCAGCACCCTGACAGGCGGGTATAATTCACCCCTCCACTTT; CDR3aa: CASTLTGGYNSPLHF
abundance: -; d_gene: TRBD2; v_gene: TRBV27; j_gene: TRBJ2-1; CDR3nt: TGTGCCAGCAGTTCCCTTAGCGGGAGCGATGAGCGGTTCTTC; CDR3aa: CASSSLSGSDERFF
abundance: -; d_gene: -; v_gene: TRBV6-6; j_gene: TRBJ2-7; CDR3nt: TGTGCCAGCAAAATCGGACAGACCCTGACCTACGAGCAGTACTTC; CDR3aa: CASKIGQTLTYEQYF
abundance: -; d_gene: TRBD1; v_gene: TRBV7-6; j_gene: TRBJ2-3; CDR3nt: TGTGCCAGCAGCTTAGGGATCGAGACAGGGGGGGATACGCAGTATTTT; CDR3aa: CASSLGIETGGDTQYF